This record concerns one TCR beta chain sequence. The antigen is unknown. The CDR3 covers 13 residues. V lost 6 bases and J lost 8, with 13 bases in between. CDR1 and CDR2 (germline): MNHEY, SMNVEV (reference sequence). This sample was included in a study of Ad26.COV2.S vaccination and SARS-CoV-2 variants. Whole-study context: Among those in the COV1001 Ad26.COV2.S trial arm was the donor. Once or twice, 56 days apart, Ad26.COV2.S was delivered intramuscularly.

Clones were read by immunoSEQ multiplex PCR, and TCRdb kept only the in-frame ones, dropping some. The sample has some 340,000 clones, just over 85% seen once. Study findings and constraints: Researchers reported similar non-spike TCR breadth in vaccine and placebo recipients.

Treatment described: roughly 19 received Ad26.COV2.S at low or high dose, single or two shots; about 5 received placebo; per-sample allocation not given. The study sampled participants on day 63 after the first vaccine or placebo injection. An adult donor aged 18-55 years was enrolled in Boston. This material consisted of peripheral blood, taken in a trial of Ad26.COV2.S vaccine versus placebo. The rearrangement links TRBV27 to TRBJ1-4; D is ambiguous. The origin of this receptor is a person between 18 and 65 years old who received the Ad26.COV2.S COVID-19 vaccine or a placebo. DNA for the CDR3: TGTGCCAGCAGAGCCTCAAGTGGGGAAAAACTGTTTTTT. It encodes CASRASSGEKLFF.